The present TCR beta chain was sequenced within a study of cytomegalovirus exposure and HLA in healthy donors. Looking at the study overall: The 100 to 150 validation repertoires used the same platform as the roughly 670 first-cohort repertoires, a later analysis reported. Study observations and caveats: The classifier reportedly diagnosed cytomegalovirus status with high sensitivity and specificity. Three chains tied to CMV proved CMV antigen-specific in vitro. A subsequent analysis found that TCR clusters from the first cohort also tended to co-occur in the 130 or so validation repertoires, with 90% to 95% of cluster scores above 0.

Repertoires were generated with immunoSEQ multiplex PCR, while TCRdb's copy carries only in-frame clones and drops some. The profile shows 150,000 to 200,000 clones, under 90% of them singletons. The CDR3 length is 13 residues. Germline V gives CDR1 MNHEY, CDR2 SVGAGI. V lost 0 bases to trimming and J lost 7 bases, with 6 bases between them. This clone was counted only a few times. Its specificity is unknown. The source material was PBMCs. The receptor was isolated from a man younger than 35 in good health and CMV-seropositive. The V call is TRBV6-5, the J call TRBJ2-2; unclear D gene. As DNA, the CDR3 is TGTGCCAGCAGTTACTCTCCCGGCGGGGAGCTGTTTTTT. Protein sequence: CASSYSPGGELFF.